This T cell receptor beta chain was retrieved from a study of T cell responses to AZD1222 COVID-19 vaccine. General study findings and limits: Repertoire collection took place solely once the T cell response had peaked. The donors showed a predominance of white British ancestry and of females, with possible underestimation of clonal diversity.

Of note for this clone: Its antigen is as yet unknown.

Profiling relied on immunoSEQ multiplex PCR, and the TCRdb table lists in-frame clones only, not all of them. The sample records over 150,000 clones, 90% to 95% being singletons. Material: peripheral blood, obtained 28 days after the second dose of the MenACWY control vaccine. The TCR originated in an adult who received the MenACWY meningococcal vaccine as a control.

The CDR3 DNA reads as TGTGCCAGCAGTTCGGGCGTTAGCAATCAGCCCCAGCATTTT. Encoded protein: CASSSGVSNQPQHF. This chain joins TRBV6-5 and TRBJ1-5; D not certain. The germline V gene has CDR1 MNHEY and CDR2 SVGAGI. CDR3 length: 14 amino acids. Trimming pared 4 bases from V and 0 bases from J, leaving 7 bases between.